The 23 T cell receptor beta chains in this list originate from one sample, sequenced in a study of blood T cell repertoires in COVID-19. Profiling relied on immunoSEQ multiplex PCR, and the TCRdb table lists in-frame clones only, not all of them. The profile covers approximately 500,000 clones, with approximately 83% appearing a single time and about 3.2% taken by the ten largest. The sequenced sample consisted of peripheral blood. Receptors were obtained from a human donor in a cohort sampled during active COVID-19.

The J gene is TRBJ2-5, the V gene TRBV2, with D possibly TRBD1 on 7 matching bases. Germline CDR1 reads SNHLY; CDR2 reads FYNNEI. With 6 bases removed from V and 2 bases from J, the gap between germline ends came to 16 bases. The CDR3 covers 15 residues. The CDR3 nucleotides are TGTGCCAGCAGCGCGCGGGGACAGATTCAAGAGACCCAGTACTTC. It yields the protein CASSARGQIQETQYF. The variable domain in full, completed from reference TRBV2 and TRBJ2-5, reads EPEVTQTPSHQVTQMGQEVILRCVPISNHLYFYWYRQILGQKVEFLVSFYNNEISEKSEIFDDQFSVERPDGSNFTLKIRSTKLEDSAMYFCASSARGQIQETQYFGPGTRLLVL.

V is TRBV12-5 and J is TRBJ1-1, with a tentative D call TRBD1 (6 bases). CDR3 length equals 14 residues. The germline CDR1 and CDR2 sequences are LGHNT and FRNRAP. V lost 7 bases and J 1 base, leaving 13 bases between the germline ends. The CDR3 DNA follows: TGTGCTAGTGACGGCAGGGGACCGAACACTGAAGCTTTCTTT. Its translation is CASDGRGPNTEAFF.

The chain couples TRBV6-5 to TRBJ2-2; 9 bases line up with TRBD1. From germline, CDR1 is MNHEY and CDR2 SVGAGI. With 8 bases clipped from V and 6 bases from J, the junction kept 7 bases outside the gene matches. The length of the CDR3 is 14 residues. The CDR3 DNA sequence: TGTGCCAGCGGAGGGACAGGGAAGGCCGGGGAGCTGTTTTTT. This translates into CASGGTGKAGELFF.

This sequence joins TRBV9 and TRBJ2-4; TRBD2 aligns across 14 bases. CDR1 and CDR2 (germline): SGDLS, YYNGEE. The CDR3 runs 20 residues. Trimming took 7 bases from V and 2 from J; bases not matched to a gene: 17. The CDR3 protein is CASGYDGGTSGSPSKNIQYF. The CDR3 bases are TGTGCCAGCGGATACGACGGAGGGACTAGCGGGAGTCCATCCAAAAACATTCAGTACTTC.

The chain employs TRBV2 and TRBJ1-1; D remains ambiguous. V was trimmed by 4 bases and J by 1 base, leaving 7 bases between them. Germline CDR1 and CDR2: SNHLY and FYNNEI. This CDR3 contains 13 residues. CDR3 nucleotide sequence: TGTGCCAGCAGTGCTGGCACGAACACTGAAGCTTTCTTT. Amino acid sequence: CASSAGTNTEAFF.

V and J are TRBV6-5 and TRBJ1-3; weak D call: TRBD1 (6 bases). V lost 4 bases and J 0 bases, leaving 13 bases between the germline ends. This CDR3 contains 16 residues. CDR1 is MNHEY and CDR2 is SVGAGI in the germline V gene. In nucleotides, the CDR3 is TGTGCCAGCAGTTCCATGACAGGCTACTCTGGAAACACCATATATTTT. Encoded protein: CASSSMTGYSGNTIYF.

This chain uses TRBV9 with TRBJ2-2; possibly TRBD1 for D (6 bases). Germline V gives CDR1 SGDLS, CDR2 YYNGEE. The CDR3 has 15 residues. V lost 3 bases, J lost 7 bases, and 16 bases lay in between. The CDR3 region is CASSEQGTYDGELFF. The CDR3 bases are TGTGCCAGCAGCGAACAGGGAACGTACGACGGGGAGCTGTTTTTT. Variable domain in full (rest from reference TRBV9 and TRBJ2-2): DSGVTQTPKHLITATGQRVTLRCSPRSGDLSVYWYQQSLDQGLQFLIQYYNGEERAKGNILERFSAQQFPDLHSELNLSSLELGDSALYFCASSEQGTYDGELFFGEGSRLTVL.

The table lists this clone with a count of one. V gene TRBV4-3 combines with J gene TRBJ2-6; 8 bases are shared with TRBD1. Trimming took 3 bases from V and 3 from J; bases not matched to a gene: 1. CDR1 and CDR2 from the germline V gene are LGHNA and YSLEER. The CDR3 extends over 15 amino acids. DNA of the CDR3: TGCGCCAGCAGCCAGACAGGGGTTGGGGCCAACGTCCTGACTTTC. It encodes CASSQTGVGANVLTF.

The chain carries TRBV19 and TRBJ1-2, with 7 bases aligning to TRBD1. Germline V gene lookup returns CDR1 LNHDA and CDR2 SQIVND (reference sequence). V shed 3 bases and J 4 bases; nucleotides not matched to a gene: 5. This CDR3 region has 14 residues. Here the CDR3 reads CASSMERQGYGYTF. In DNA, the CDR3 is TGTGCCAGTAGTATGGAGAGACAGGGCTATGGCTACACCTTC.

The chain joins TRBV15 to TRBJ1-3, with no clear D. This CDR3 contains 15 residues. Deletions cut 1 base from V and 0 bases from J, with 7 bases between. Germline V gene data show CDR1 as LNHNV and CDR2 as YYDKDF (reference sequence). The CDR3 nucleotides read TGTGCCACCAGCAGAGGAGAGAGCTCTGGAAACACCATATATTTT. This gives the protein CATSRGESSGNTIYF. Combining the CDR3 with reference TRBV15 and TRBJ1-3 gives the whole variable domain DAMVIQNPRYQVTQFGKPVTLSCSQTLNHNVMYWYQQKSSQAPKLLFHYYDKDFNNEADTPDNFQSRRPNTSFCFLDIRSPGLGDTAMYLCATSRGESSGNTIYFGEGSWLTVV.

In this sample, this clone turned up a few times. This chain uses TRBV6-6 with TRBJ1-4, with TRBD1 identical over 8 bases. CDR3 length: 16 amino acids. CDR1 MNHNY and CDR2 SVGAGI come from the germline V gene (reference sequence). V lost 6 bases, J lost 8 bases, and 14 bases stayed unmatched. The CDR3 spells CASSPSPTGVWEKLFF. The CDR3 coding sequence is TGTGCCAGCAGCCCGAGTCCGACAGGGGTATGGGAAAAACTGTTTTTT.

The CDR3 DNA follows: TGTGCCAGCAGCCCGCTCCCCCGGTTATATAATTCACCCCTCCACTTT. Its protein product is CASSPLPRLYNSPLHF. This chain uses TRBV14 with TRBJ1-6; D not resolved. There are 16 residues in the CDR3. The germline gives CDR1 SGHDN, CDR2 FVKESK. V lost 4 bases to trimming and J lost 4 bases, with 14 bases between them.

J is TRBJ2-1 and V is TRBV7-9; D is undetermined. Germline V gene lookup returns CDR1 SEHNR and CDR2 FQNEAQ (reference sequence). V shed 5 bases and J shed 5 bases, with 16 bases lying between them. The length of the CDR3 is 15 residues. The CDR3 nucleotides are TGTGCCAGCAGCCCCCCAGAGACCCGGGACAATGAGCAGTTCTTC. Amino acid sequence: CASSPPETRDNEQFF. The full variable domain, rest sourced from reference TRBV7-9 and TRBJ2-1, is DTGVSQNPRHKITKRGQNVTFRCDPISEHNRLYWYRQTLGQGPEFLTYFQNEAQLEKSRLLSDRFSAERPKGSFSTLEIQRTEQGDSAMYLCASSPPETRDNEQFFGPGTRLTVL.

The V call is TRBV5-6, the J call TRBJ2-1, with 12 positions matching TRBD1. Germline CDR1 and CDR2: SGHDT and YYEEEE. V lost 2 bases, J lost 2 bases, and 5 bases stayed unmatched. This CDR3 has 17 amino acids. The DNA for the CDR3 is TGTGCCAGCAGCTTACCCGGGACAGGGGGCACCTACAATGAGCAGTTCTTC. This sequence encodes CASSLPGTGGTYNEQFF. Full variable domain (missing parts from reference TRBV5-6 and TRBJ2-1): DAGVTQSPTHLIKTRGQQVTLRCSPKSGHDTVSWYQQALGQGPQFIFQYYEEEERQRGNFPDRFSGHQFPNYSSELNVNALLLGDSALYLCASSLPGTGGTYNEQFFGPGTRLTVL.

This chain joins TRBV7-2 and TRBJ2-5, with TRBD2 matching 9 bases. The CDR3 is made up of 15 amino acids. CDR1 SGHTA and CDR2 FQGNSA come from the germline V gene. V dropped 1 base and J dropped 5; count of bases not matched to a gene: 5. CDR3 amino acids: CASSLGLTSGETQYF. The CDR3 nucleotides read TGTGCCAGCAGCTTAGGCTTGACTAGCGGCGAGACCCAGTACTTC.

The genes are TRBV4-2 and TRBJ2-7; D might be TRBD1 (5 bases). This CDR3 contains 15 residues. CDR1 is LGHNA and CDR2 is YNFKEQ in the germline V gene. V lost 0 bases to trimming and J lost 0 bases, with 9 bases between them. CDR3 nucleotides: TGTGCCAGCAGCCAAGATGGGCAGGGCTCCTACGAGCAGTACTTC. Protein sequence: CASSQDGQGSYEQYF.

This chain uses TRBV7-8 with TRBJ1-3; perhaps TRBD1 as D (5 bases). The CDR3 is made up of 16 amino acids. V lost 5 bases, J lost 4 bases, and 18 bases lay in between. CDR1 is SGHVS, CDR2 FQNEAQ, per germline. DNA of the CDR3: TGTGCCAGCAGCCGCGGTGGGGGGTCCACCGGAAACACCATATATTTT. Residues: CASSRGGGSTGNTIYF.

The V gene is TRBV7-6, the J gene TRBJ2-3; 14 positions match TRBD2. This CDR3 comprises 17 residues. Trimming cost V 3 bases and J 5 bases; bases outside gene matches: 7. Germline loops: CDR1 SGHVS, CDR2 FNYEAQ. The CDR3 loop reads CASSFGTSGSIIDTQYF. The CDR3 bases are TGTGCCAGCAGCTTTGGGACTAGCGGGAGCATTATAGATACGCAGTATTTT.

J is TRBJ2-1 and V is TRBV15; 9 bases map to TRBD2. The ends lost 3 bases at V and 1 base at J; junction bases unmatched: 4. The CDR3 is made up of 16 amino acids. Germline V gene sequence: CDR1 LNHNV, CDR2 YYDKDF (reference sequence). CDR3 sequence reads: CATSRGAGGSYNEQFF. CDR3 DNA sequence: TGTGCCACCAGCAGGGGGGCGGGAGGGTCCTACAATGAGCAGTTCTTC.

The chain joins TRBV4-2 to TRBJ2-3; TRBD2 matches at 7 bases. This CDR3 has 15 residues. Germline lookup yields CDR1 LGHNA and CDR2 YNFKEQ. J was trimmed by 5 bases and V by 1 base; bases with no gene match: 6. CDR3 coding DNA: TGTGCCAGCAGCCAAGGGGAGGGCCTGGGAGATACGCAGTATTTT. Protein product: CASSQGEGLGDTQYF.

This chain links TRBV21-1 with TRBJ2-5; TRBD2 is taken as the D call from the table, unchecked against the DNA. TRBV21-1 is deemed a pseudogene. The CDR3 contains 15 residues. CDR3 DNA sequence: TGTGCCAGCAGCAAAATGGCTAGAGTGTGGGAGACCCAGTACTTC. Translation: CASSKMARVWETQYF.

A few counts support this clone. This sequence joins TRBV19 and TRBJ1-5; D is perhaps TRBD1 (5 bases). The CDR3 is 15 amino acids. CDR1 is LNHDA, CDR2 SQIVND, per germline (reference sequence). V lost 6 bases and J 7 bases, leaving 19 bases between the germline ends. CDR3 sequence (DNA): TGTGCCAGTAGCCCGACTAGGGACCTGGGCCAGCCCCAGCATTTT. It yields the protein CASSPTRDLGQPQHF.

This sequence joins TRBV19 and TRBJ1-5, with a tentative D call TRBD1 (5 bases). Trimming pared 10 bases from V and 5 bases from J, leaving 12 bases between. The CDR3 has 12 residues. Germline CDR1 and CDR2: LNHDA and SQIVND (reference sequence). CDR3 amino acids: CATRQRHQPQHF. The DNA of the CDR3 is TGTGCCACAAGACAGCGTCATCAGCCCCAGCATTTT.